The rows below give T cell receptor beta chains drawn from one sample of a study of shared clonotypes between healthy human individuals. Profiled with immunoSEQ multiplex PCR; TCRdb holds only in-frame clones, not every one. This sample yields 530,000 or so clones, of which over 60% are seen a single time; 12% belongs to the top ten. Sequencing was carried out using PBMCs. These receptors all stem from a woman between 40 and 50 years old in good health. Some clones in this sample may be carry-over from other donors' samples. Each CDR3 is given with its conserved first and last residue. Each record gives: J gene, V gene, CDR3 protein.

j_gene: TRBJ1-4
v_gene: TRBV18
CDR3aa: CASSPPGRDNEKLFF

j_gene: TRBJ1-4
v_gene: TRBV4-1
CDR3aa: CASSHPGTASEKLFF

j_gene: TRBJ2-1
v_gene: TRBV6-5
CDR3aa: CASTGGPSYNEQFF

j_gene: TRBJ2-1
v_gene: TRBV28
CDR3aa: CASSLMGLAGDEQFF

j_gene: TRBJ1-2
v_gene: TRBV30
CDR3aa: CAWTTNYGYTF

j_gene: TRBJ2-7
v_gene: TRBV7-2
CDR3aa: CASSRWAGVNYEQYF

j_gene: TRBJ2-7
v_gene: TRBV5-1
CDR3aa: CASSLAGQGSYEQYF

j_gene: TRBJ2-1
v_gene: TRBV7-9
CDR3aa: CASKRDYSYNEQFF

j_gene: TRBJ1-2
v_gene: TRBV5-6
CDR3aa: CASSLGPGTPGGGYTF

j_gene: TRBJ2-1
v_gene: TRBV5-1
CDR3aa: CASSLTLAGGVFF

j_gene: TRBJ1-5
v_gene: TRBV25-1
CDR3aa: CASSAPGSNQPQHF

j_gene: TRBJ1-1
v_gene: TRBV9
CDR3aa: CASSGQGAMNTEAFF

j_gene: TRBJ2-5
v_gene: TRBV5-4
CDR3aa: CASSLGSPLAEETQYF

j_gene: TRBJ2-2
v_gene: TRBV7-2
CDR3aa: CASSFTTGELFF

j_gene: TRBJ1-3
v_gene: TRBV5-1
CDR3aa: CASSLVSGVGGNTIYF

j_gene: TRBJ2-3
v_gene: TRBV19
CDR3aa: CASSIEGGGSTDTQYF

j_gene: TRBJ1-1
v_gene: TRBV7-2
CDR3aa: CASSLERGTEAFF

j_gene: TRBJ2-1
v_gene: TRBV7-9
CDR3aa: CASSRGLLALLGDEQFF

j_gene: TRBJ1-2
v_gene: TRBV10-3
CDR3aa: CAISTQGAQGGYTF

j_gene: TRBJ2-3
v_gene: TRBV7-9
CDR3aa: CASSLEAVDPTDTQYF

j_gene: TRBJ2-3
v_gene: TRBV2
CDR3aa: CASSGGSDTQYF

j_gene: TRBJ1-5
v_gene: TRBV11-2
CDR3aa: CASSLYSNQPQHF